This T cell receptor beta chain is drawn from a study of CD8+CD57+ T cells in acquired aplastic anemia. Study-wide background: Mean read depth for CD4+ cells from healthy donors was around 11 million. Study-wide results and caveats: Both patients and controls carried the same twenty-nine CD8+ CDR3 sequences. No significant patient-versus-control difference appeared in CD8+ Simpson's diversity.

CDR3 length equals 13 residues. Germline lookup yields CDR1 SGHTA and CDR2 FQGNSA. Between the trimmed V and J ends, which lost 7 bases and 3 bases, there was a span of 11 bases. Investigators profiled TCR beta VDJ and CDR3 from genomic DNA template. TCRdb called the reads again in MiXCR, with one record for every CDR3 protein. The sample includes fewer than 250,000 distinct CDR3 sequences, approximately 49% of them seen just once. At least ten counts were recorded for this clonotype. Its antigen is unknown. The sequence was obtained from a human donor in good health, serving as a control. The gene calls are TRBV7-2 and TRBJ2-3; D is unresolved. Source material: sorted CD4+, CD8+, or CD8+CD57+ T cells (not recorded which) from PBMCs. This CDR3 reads CASMRSWTDTQYF. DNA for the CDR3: TGTGCCAGCATGAGATCTTGGACAGATACGCAGTATTTT.